These 20 T cell receptor beta chains were all obtained from the same sample, sequenced in a study of regulatory T cells in long-lasting Graves disease. Building of the TCR beta libraries involved iRepertoire HTBI primers and Arm-PCR of CDR3 regions. Via MiXCR, TCRdb re-called the multiplex PCR reads, giving one row per CDR3 protein. The table includes roughly 360,000 distinct CDR3 sequences, over 9.5% detected once. Time point of the sample: newly diagnosed GD, antithyroid drugs for less than 3 months. Generation of the TCR library employed RNA extracted from PBMCs. This sample also belongs to another study, concerning T cells in Graves' hyperthyroidism and ophthalmopathy.

The specimen comprised peripheral blood mononuclear cells (PBMCs), sampled at new diagnosis, from a patient treated with antithyroid drugs. All receptors come from a woman between 18 and 29 years old with Graves disease.

This clonotype was detected many times. The rearrangement uses TRBV5-1 and TRBJ1-1; D uncertain. The germline V and J ends were trimmed by 4 bases and 2 bases, with 15 bases remaining between them. This CDR3 region has 15 residues. Germline V gene data show CDR1 as SGHRS and CDR2 as YFSETQ. CDR3 protein: CASSGNLRVNTEAFF. DNA for the CDR3: TGCGCCAGCAGCGGAAACCTGAGAGTAAACACTGAAGCTTTCTTT.

This clonotype has ten or more counts. The chain couples TRBV6-2 or TRBV6-3 to TRBJ2-7; D possibly corresponds to TRBD1 (5 bases). V was clipped by 8 bases and J by 4 bases, with 12 bases between them. Germline V lookup: CDR1 MNHEY, CDR2 SVGEGT. The CDR3 contains 12 residues. This CDR3 is CASRATGYEQYF. The CDR3 DNA is TGTGCCAGCCGCGCCACAGGTTACGAGCAGTACTTC.

For the CDR3, the DNA is TGTGCCATCGGAACCGGGGAGCTGTTTTTT. This codes for CAIGTGELFF. The chain uses TRBV10-3 and TRBJ2-2; unclear D gene. CDR1 and CDR2 (germline): ENHRY, SYGVKD. The CDR3 totals 10 residues. Trimming cost V 8 bases and J 5 bases, with 3 bases left between them.

Concerning this clonotype: A far larger clone is just one base off, so this is likely a read error. V and J are TRBV7-2 and TRBJ1-1; D ambiguous. V was clipped by 4 bases and J by 5 bases, with 11 bases between them. The CDR3 length is 13 residues. CDR1 SGHTA and CDR2 FQGNSA come from the germline V gene. This CDR3 is CASSYGRWTEAFF. CDR3 nucleotides: TGTGCCAGCAGCTACGGCAGGTGGACTGAAGCTTTCTTT.

With respect to this clonotype: This could be a read error, since a much larger clone is one nucleotide away. The rearrangement joins TRBV27 to TRBJ2-5, with D possibly called TRBD1 or TRBD2 (5 bases each). This CDR3 is 17 amino acids long. The V and J ends lost 7 bases and 6 bases respectively, with 27 bases between them. Looked up from germline, CDR1 is MNHEY and CDR2 is SMNVEV (reference sequence). CDR3 protein: CASNSYRGLWSEKTQYF. The CDR3 nucleotides read TGTGCCAGCAATTCTTACCGGGGCCTGTGGAGCGAAAAGACCCAGTACTTC.

This clonotype came up many times. The rearrangement uses TRBV9 and TRBJ2-2; 12 positions match TRBD2. V gave up 4 bases and J gave up 0 bases; unmatched junction bases: 4. This CDR3 has 17 amino acids. From germline, CDR1 is SGDLS and CDR2 YYNGEE. The CDR3 nucleotides read TGTGCCAGCAGCCCCGGACTAGCGGGGTCGAACACCGGGGAGCTGTTTTTT. Amino acids: CASSPGLAGSNTGELFF. The whole variable domain, filled in from reference TRBV9 and TRBJ2-2, reads DSGVTQTPKHLITATGQRVTLRCSPRSGDLSVYWYQQSLDQGLQFLIQYYNGEERAKGNILERFSAQQFPDLHSELNLSSLELGDSALYFCASSPGLAGSNTGELFFGEGSRLTVL.

A note on this clonotype: A read error may explain this, as a much larger clone is one base away. V and J are TRBV20-1 and TRBJ1-4; no reliable D call. The CDR3 loop spans 13 amino acids. In germline, CDR1 is DFQATT, CDR2 SNEGSKA (reference sequence). The CDR3 DNA reads as TGCAGTGCCAGTGTGGGGTCATATGAAAAACTGGTTTTT. It translates to CSASVGSYEKLVF.

Many counts were recorded for this clonotype. V usage is TRBV12-3 or TRBV12-4 and J usage is TRBJ1-2, with D tentatively TRBD1 (6 bases). The V end was cut by 7 bases, the J end by 6 bases, with 15 bases between. This CDR3 is built from 13 residues. The CDR3 DNA follows: TGTGCCAGCAACTACAGGGTGACGGATGGCTACACCTTC. As protein: CASNYRVTDGYTF.

This clonotype has only a few counts. V and J are TRBV7-9 and TRBJ1-2, with D possibly being TRBD1 (5 bases). Trimming shortened V by 5 bases and J by 5 bases, and 15 bases separated the two germline ends. In germline, CDR1 is SEHNR, CDR2 FQNEAQ (reference sequence). CDR3 size: 14 residues. The CDR3 nucleotides are TGTGCCAGCAGCCTGACAGCAACCCGGTATGGCTACACCTTC. This sequence encodes CASSLTATRYGYTF.

This clonotype occurred many times. This sequence joins TRBV7-2 and TRBJ1-1, with a tentative D call TRBD1 (6 bases). Trimming left V 3 bases short and J 10 bases short, with 24 bases between. The CDR3 covers 16 residues. The germline CDR1 and CDR2 sequences are SGHTA and FQGNSA. CDR3 protein: CASSFRIGIGAGVAFF. DNA for the CDR3: TGTGCCAGCAGCTTTAGAATTGGGATTGGTGCAGGGGTAGCTTTCTTT.

This clonotype was observed many times. CDR3 amino acids: CASSPAWDGQPNYGYTF. CDR3 bases: TGTGCCAGCAGCCCGGCATGGGATGGCCAGCCGAACTATGGCTACACCTTC. The rearrangement joins TRBV11-2 to TRBJ1-2, with D unclear. Trimming shortened V by 5 bases and J by 2 bases, and 21 bases separated the two germline ends. The CDR3 is made up of 17 amino acids. Looked up from germline, CDR1 is SGHAT and CDR2 is FQNNGV.

This clonotype was seen many times. The J gene is TRBJ2-3, the V gene TRBV5-1; D not certain. From germline, CDR1 is SGHRS and CDR2 YFSETQ. CDR3 length: 15 amino acids. The germline V and J ends were trimmed by 0 bases and 2 bases, with 10 bases remaining between them. The CDR3 here is CASSLGQLVTDTQYF. Here the CDR3 DNA reads TGCGCCAGCAGCTTGGGGCAGCTCGTCACAGATACGCAGTATTTT. Full variable domain (outside the CDR3, taken from reference TRBV5-1 and TRBJ2-3): KAGVTQTPRYLIKTRGQQVTLSCSPISGHRSVSWYQQTPGQGLQFLFEYFSETQRNKGNFPGRFSGRQFSNSRSEMNVSTLELGDSALYLCASSLGQLVTDTQYFGPGTRLTVL.

This clonotype has a handful of counts. Likely a read error: the CDR3 ends without its conserved phenylalanine or tryptophan. The DNA is left out, because the CDR3 cannot be placed on it with certainty; the CDR3 is given as TCRdb lists it. The chain couples TRBV11-2 to TRBJ2-7; no DNA check was done on the table's D call, TRBD1. Germline V lookup: CDR1 SGHAT, CDR2 FQNNGV. The CDR3 contains 10 residues when both ends are counted. The CDR3 loop reads CASRPGAGGT.

The table lists this clonotype with many counts. The genes are TRBV18 and TRBJ1-1, with D possibly matching TRBD1 (5 bases). CDR1 and CDR2 from the germline V gene are KGHSH and LQKENI. The germline V and J ends were trimmed by 1 base and 1 base, with 7 bases remaining between them. The CDR3 loop spans 14 amino acids. The CDR3 loop reads CASSPQRGNTEAFF. CDR3 DNA sequence: TGTGCCAGCTCACCACAAAGGGGGAACACTGAAGCTTTCTTT.

This clonotype was picked up a small number of times. The rearrangement uses TRBV14 and TRBJ2-6, with 10 nucleotides matching TRBD1. V lost 5 bases, J lost 1 base, and 8 bases stayed unmatched. CDR1 is SGHDN, CDR2 FVKESK, per germline. The CDR3 spans 18 residues. For the CDR3, the DNA is TGTGCCAGCAGCGGAAACCGGGACAGGGGATCTGGGGCCAACGTCCTGACTTTC. This encodes CASSGNRDRGSGANVLTF. Variable domain in full (rest from reference TRBV14 and TRBJ2-6): EAGVTQFPSHSVIEKGQTVTLRCDPISGHDNLYWYRRVMGKEIKFLLHFVKESKQDESGMPNNRFLAERTGGTYSTLKVQPAELEDSGVYFCASSGNRDRGSGANVLTFGAGSRLTVL.

At least ten counts were recorded for this clonotype. The chain uses TRBV6-1 and TRBJ2-3; D is possibly TRBD2 (5 bases). The CDR3 spans 14 residues. Germline CDR1 reads MNHNS; CDR2 reads SASEGT. Trimming took off 7 bases at V and 1 base at J, with 12 bases between the two ends. The CDR3: CASIASLGTDTQYF. In nucleotides, the CDR3 is TGTGCCAGCATAGCGTCGCTCGGCACAGATACGCAGTATTTT.

In this sample, this clonotype turned up a few times. V and J are TRBV19 and TRBJ2-3, with D possibly TRBD2 on 6 matching bases. CDR1 is LNHDA and CDR2 is SQIVND in the germline V gene (reference sequence). The CDR3 runs 11 residues. Trimming took off 7 bases at V and 4 bases at J, with 6 bases between the two ends. CDR3 loop: CASTGADTQYF. The DNA of the CDR3 is TGTGCCAGTACGGGAGCAGATACGCAGTATTTT.

Many counts were recorded for this clonotype. One junction end does not reproduce the germline sequence, and a read error may be involved. The V call is TRBV5-6, the J call TRBJ1-2; D unclear. Germline values: CDR1 SGHDT, CDR2 YYEEEE. This CDR3 has 11 residues. CDR3 DNA sequence: TGTGCCAGCAGCCTGGAAGGGTCCGAGGCATTC. As protein: CASSLEGSEAF.

This clonotype was recorded many times. The chain uses TRBV7-9 and TRBJ1-1; D gene unclear. Trimming left V 2 bases short and J 1 base short, with 8 bases between. Germline V gives CDR1 SEHNR, CDR2 FQNEAQ (reference sequence). The CDR3 sequence is 14 residues long. Written as DNA, the CDR3 is TGTGCCAGCAGCTTATACAGAGCGAACACTGAAGCTTTCTTT. Translated: CASSLYRANTEAFF.

This clonotype was seen a few times. This chain joins TRBV20-1 and TRBJ1-2, with 7 bases that match TRBD1. The CDR3 totals 17 residues. Germline CDR1 DFQATT, CDR2 SNEGSKA (reference sequence). V lost 0 bases to trimming and J lost 4 bases; unmatched junction nucleotides: 14. This CDR3 is CSAREFGNRGYGYGYTF. CDR3 DNA sequence: TGCAGTGCTAGAGAATTCGGAAACAGGGGTTATGGCTATGGCTACACCTTC.